The 5 T cell receptor beta chains listed next were all sequenced from one sample in a study of cytomegalovirus exposure and HLA in healthy donors. This table comes from immunoSEQ multiplex PCR, and its TCRdb copy is limited to in-frame clones, with some not included. The sample comprises more than 300,000 clones, about nine tenths of which are singletons, and 0.84% rests with the top ten. Specimen: PBMCs. Receptor source: a woman in her late teens or twenties in good health and CMV-seronegative.

The chain couples TRBV4-2 to TRBJ2-7, with 14 bases that match TRBD2. Per germline, CDR1 LGHNA and CDR2 YNFKEQ. The CDR3 is 14 amino acids. Trimming at V came to 4 bases and at J to 4 bases, leaving 0 bases not matched to a gene. The CDR3 bases are TGTGCCAGCAGCCGGACTAGCGGGAGGTACGAGCAGTACTTC. Translation gives CASSRTSGRYEQYF.

The count of this clone is one. The chain employs TRBV20-1 and TRBJ2-7; D remains unclear. The germline V and J ends were trimmed by 5 bases and 4 bases, with 6 bases remaining between them. The CDR3 loop spans 10 amino acids. CDR1 is DFQATT, CDR2 SNEGSKA, per germline (reference sequence). The CDR3 coding sequence is TGCAGTGCTTCCCGGTACGAGCAGTACTTC. Translation: CSASRYEQYF.

The chain uses TRBV18 and TRBJ2-7, with 9 bases identical to TRBD2. With V trimmed by 6 bases and J by 5 bases, 11 bases remained unmatched. CDR1 KGHSH and CDR2 LQKENI come from the germline V gene. The CDR3 runs 15 residues. DNA of the CDR3: TGTGCCAGCTCCCCGCGGGGGGGACTGAGCGACGAGCAGTACTTC. Protein sequence: CASSPRGGLSDEQYF.

J is TRBJ2-2 and V is TRBV2; D might be TRBD2 (6 bases). From germline, CDR1 is SNHLY and CDR2 FYNNEI. The ends were cut back, 4 bases at V and 5 bases at J, with 14 bases in the middle. This CDR3 has 15 amino acids. Written as DNA, the CDR3 is TGTGCCAGCAGTGTGGAGGGACTCGGGACCGGGGAGCTGTTTTTT. It specifies CASSVEGLGTGELFF. Combining the CDR3 with reference TRBV2 and TRBJ2-2 gives the whole variable domain EPEVTQTPSHQVTQMGQEVILRCVPISNHLYFYWYRQILGQKVEFLVSFYNNEISEKSEIFDDQFSVERPDGSNFTLKIRSTKLEDSAMYFCASSVEGLGTGELFFGEGSRLTVL.

The chain carries TRBV10-3 and TRBJ2-7, with 7 bases fitting TRBD2. This CDR3 has 16 amino acids. V lost 2 bases and J lost 2; bases outside the gene matches: 9. CDR1 is ENHRY, CDR2 SYGVKD, per germline. CDR3 bases: TGTGCCATCAGTGAGCCGTTTACTAGCGAGGCCTACGAGCAGTACTTC. It codes for CAISEPFTSEAYEQYF.